This TCR beta chain was documented in a study of blood T cells in healthy people across ages. Study information: Template switching captured about one barcoded beta molecule per two T cells. Broader study findings: Comparison with aged donors showed that long-lived donors had more naive CD4+ cells and higher diversity.

In the case of this clonotype: Its cognate antigen is unknown.

Per-sample yields of isolated PBMCs were at least 6.5 million. A second PCR of 7 to 11 cycles used a sample-barcoded 5' primer and a J-beta primer mix. The yield of each sample was at least 2.5 million CDR3-containing paired-end reads. TCRdb recomputed calls from the 5' RACE reads with MiXCR, one row per CDR3 protein. The sample lists about 1.7 million distinct CDR3 sequences, 28% occurring once. The source of this sequence is a woman in her 30s in good health. Sequencing was done on a sample of blood.

The CDR3 spells CASRGTGASSYNEQFF. As DNA, the CDR3 is TGTGCCAGCAGAGGGACAGGGGCCAGTTCCTACAATGAGCAGTTCTTC. The chain uses TRBV2 and TRBJ2-1, with 10 nucleotides matching TRBD1. The CDR3 consists of 16 residues. Germline V CDR1 and CDR2: SNHLY, FYNNEI. Germline trimming cut 6 bases from V and 1 base from J; bases unmatched to any gene: 6.